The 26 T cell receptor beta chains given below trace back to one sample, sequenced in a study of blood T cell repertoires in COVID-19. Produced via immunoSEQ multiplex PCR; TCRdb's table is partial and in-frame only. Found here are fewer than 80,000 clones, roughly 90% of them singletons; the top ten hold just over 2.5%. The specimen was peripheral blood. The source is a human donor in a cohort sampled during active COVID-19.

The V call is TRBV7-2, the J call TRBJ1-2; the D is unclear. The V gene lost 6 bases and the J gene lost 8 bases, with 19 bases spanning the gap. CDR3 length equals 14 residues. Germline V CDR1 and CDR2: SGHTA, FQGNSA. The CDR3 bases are TGTGCCAGCAGAGCGGGGAGGACCCCTCGCGGCTACACCTTC. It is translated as CASRAGRTPRGYTF. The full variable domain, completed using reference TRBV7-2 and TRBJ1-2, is GAGVSQSPSNKVTEKGKDVELRCDPISGHTALYWYRQSLGQGLEFLIYFQGNSAPDKSGLPSDRFSAERTGGSVSTLTIQRTQQEDSAVYLCASRAGRTPRGYTFGSGTRLTVV.

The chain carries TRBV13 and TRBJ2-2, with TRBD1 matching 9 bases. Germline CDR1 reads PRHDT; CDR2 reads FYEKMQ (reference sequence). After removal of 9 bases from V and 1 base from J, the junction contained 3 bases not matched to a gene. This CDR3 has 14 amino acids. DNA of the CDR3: TGTGCCAGTGAGGGACAGGGGAACACCGGGGAGCTGTTTTTT. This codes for CASEGQGNTGELFF.

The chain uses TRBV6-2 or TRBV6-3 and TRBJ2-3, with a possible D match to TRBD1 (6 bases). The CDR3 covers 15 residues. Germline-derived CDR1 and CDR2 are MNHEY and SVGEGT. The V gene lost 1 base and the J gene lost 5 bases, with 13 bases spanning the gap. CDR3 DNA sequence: TGTGCCAGCAGTTACTACGGCCAGGGGAGAGATACGCAGTATTTT. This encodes CASSYYGQGRDTQYF.

CDR3 nucleotide sequence: TGTGCCAGCAGCGGACAGGAGGACTATTCCTACGAGCAGTACTTC. Protein: CASSGQEDYSYEQYF. J is TRBJ2-7 and V is TRBV11-2; tentatively, D is TRBD1 (7 bases). Per the germline V gene, CDR1 is SGHAT and CDR2 is FQNNGV. The CDR3 loop spans 15 amino acids. Trimming took off 5 bases at V and 1 base at J, with 15 bases between the two ends.

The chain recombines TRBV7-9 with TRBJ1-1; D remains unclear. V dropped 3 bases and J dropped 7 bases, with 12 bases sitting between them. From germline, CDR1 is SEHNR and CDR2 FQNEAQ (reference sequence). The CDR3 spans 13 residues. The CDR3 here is CASSFVTDGEAFF. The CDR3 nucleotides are TGTGCCAGCAGCTTCGTAACAGACGGTGAAGCTTTCTTT.

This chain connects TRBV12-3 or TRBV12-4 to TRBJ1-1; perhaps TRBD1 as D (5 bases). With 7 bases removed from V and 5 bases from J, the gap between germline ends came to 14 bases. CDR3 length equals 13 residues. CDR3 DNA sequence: TGTGCCAGCACTTCAGGCGGGGGGACTGAAGCTTTCTTT. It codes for CASTSGGGTEAFF.

CDR3 sequence: CASSGTGDRPLHF. The CDR3 bases are TGTGCCAGCTCTGGAACGGGGGACAGGCCGCTCCACTTT. This chain uses TRBV18 with TRBJ1-6, with TRBD1 matching over 8 bases. V was pared by 6 bases and J by 16 bases, with 11 bases of the junction left unmatched. Germline lookup yields CDR1 KGHSH and CDR2 LQKENI. The CDR3 length is 13 residues.

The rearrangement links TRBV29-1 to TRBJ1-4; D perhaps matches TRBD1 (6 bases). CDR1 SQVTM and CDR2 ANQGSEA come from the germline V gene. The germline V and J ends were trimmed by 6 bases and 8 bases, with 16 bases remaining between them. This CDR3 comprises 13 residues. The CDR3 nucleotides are TGCAGCGTGGGACACCAGGGTAAAGAAAAACTGTTTTTT. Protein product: CSVGHQGKEKLFF.

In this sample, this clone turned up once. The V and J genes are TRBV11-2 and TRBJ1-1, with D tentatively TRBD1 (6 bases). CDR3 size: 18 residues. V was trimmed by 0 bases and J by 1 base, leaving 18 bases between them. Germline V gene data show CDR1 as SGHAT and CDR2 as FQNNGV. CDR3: CASSLDVFRGSSNTEAFF. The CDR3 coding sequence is TGTGCCAGCAGCTTAGACGTTTTCAGGGGTTCGTCGAACACTGAAGCTTTCTTT.

CDR3 residues: CASSRNGQMNTEAFF. The CDR3 DNA is TGTGCCAGCAGTAGAAATGGGCAAATGAACACTGAAGCTTTCTTT. The V call is TRBV6-5, the J call TRBJ1-1, with D unresolved. With 5 bases removed from V and 0 bases from J, the gap between germline ends came to 13 bases. This CDR3 spans 15 amino acids. Germline CDR1 is MNHEY and CDR2 is SVGAGI.

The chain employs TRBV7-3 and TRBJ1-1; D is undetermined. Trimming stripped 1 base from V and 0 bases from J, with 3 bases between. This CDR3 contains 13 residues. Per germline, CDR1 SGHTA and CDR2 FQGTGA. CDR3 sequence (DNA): TGTGCCAGCAGCTTAATAATGAACACTGAAGCTTTCTTT. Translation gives CASSLIMNTEAFF.

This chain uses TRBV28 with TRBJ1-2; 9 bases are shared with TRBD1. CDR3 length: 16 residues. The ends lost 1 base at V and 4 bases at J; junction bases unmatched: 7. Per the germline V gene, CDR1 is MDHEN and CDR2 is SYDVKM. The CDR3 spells CASSLSLGQGVYGYTF. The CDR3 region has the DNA TGTGCCAGCAGTTTATCTCTGGGACAGGGTGTCTATGGCTACACCTTC.

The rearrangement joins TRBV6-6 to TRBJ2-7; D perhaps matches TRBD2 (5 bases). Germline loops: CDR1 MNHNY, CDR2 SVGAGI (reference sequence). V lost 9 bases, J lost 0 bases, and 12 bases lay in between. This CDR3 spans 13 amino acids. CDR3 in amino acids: CASSESTSYEQYF. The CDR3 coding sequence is TGTGCCAGTAGCGAAAGCACCTCCTACGAGCAGTACTTC.

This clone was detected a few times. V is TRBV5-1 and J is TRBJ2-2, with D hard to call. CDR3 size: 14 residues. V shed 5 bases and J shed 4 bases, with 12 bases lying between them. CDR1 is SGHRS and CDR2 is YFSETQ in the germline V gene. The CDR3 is CASRLYSSTGELFF. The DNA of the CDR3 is TGCGCCAGCAGATTGTACAGCTCCACCGGGGAGCTGTTTTTT. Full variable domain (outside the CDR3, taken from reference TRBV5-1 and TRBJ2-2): KAGVTQTPRYLIKTRGQQVTLSCSPISGHRSVSWYQQTPGQGLQFLFEYFSETQRNKGNFPGRFSGRQFSNSRSEMNVSTLELGDSALYLCASRLYSSTGELFFGEGSRLTVL.

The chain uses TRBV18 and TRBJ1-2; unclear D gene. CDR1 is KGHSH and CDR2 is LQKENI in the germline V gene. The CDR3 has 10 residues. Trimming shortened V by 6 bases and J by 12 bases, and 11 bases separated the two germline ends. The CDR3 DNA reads TGTGCCAGCTCCGGTCAAGAGGACACCTTC. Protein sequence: CASSGQEDTF.

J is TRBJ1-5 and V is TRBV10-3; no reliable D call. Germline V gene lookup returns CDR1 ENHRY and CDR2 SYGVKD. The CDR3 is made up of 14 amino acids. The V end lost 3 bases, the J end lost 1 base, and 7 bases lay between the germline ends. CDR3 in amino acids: CAISDWQSNQPQHF. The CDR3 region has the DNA TGTGCCATCAGTGATTGGCAGAGCAATCAGCCCCAGCATTTT.

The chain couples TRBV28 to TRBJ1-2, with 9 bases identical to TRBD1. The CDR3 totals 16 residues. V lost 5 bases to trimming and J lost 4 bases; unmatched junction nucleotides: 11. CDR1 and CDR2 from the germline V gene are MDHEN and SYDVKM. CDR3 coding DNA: TGTGCCAGCAGTGGCATCACAGGGGGCGGTCTCTATGGCTACACCTTC. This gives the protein CASSGITGGGLYGYTF.

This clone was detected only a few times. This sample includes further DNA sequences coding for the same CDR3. The CDR3 region has the DNA TGTGCCAGCAGCTTAGGCGGGCCTAACTATGGCTACACCTTC. It encodes CASSLGGPNYGYTF. The V gene is TRBV7-2, the J gene TRBJ1-2, with D unresolved. This CDR3 is built from 14 residues. CDR1 SGHTA and CDR2 FQGNSA come from the germline V gene. Trimming stripped 1 base from V and 0 bases from J, with 6 bases between.

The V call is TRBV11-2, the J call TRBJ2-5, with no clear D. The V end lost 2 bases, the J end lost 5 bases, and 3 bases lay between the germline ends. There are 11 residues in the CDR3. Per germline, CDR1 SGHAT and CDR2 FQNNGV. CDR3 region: CASSLHETQYF. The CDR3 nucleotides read TGTGCCAGCAGCTTACATGAGACCCAGTACTTC.

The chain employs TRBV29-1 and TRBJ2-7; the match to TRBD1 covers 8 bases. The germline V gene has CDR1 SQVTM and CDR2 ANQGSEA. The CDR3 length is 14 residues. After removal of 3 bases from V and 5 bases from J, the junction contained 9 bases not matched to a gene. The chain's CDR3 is CSVDDRGVPNEQYF. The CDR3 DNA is TGCAGCGTTGATGACAGGGGAGTGCCAAACGAGCAGTACTTC.

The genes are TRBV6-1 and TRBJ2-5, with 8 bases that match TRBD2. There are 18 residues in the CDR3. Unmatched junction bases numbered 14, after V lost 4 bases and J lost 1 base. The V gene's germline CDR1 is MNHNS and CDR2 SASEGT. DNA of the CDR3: TGTGCCAGCAGTGTCTCACCCCTATTAGCGGGGCCCCAAGAGACCCAGTACTTC. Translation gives CASSVSPLLAGPQETQYF.

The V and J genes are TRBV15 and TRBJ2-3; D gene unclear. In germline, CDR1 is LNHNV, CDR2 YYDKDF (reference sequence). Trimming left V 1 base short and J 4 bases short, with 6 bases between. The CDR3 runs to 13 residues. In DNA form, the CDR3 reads TGTGCCACCAGCAGAGGTTCGGCAGATACGCAGTATTTT. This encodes CATSRGSADTQYF.

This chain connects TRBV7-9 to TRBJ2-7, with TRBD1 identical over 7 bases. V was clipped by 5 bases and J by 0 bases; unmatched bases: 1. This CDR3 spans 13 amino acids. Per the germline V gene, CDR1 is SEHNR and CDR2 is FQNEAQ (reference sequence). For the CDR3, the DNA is TGTGCCAGCAGCAGGACAGGCTCCTACGAGCAGTACTTC. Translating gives CASSRTGSYEQYF.

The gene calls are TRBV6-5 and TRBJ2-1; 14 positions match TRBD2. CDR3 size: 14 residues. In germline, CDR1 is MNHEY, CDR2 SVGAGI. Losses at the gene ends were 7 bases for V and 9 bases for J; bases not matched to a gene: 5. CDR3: CASIWTSGGTEQFF. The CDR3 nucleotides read TGTGCCAGCATCTGGACTAGCGGGGGGACTGAGCAGTTCTTC.

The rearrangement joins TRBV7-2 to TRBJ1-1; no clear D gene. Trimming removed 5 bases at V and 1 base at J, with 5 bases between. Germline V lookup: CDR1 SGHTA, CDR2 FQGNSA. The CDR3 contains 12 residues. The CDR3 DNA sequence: TGTGCCAGCAGCCAAGCGAACACTGAAGCTTTCTTT. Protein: CASSQANTEAFF. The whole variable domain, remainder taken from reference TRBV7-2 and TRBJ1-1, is GAGVSQSPSNKVTEKGKDVELRCDPISGHTALYWYRQSLGQGLEFLIYFQGNSAPDKSGLPSDRFSAERTGGSVSTLTIQRTQQEDSAVYLCASSQANTEAFFGQGTRLTVV.

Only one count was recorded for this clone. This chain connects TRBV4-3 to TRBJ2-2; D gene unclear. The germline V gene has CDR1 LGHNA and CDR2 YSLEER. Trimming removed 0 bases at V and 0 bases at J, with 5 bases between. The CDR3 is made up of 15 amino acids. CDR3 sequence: CASSQDGSNTGELFF. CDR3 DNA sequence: TGCGCCAGCAGCCAAGACGGTTCGAACACCGGGGAGCTGTTTTTT.